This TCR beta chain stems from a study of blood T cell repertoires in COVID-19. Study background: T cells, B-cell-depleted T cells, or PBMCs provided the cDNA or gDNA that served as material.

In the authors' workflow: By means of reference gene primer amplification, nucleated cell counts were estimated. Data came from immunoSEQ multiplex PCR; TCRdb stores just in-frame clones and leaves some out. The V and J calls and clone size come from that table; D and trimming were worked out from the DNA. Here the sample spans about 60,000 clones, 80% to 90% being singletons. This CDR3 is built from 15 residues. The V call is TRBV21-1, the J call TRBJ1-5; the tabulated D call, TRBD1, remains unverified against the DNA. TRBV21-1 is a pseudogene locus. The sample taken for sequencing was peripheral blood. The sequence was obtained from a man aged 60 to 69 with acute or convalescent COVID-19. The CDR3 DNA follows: TGTGCCAGCAGCCAAAAGGAAGGGGGCCGGCAGCCCCAGCATTTT. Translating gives CASSQKEGGRQPQHF.